This TCR beta chain was obtained from a study of T cell changes during pregnancy in multiple sclerosis. Libraries were prepared by immunoSEQ multiplex PCR; TCRdb keeps only in-frame clonotypes and omits some of them. Counted here are about 55,000 clones, around 89% occurring once; the ten biggest clones make up over 0.45%. V was clipped by 4 bases and J by 4 bases, with 15 bases between them. The length of the CDR3 is 16 residues. Germline V gene data show CDR1 as SGHNT and CDR2 as YYREEE (reference sequence). The sequence was collected from a female donor with multiple sclerosis, enrolled in a pregnancy study. The sequencing here drew on CD4+ T cells from peripheral blood mononuclear cells, taken in the first trimester of pregnancy. The chain has TRBV5-4 and TRBJ1-6; perhaps TRBD1 as D (5 bases). The CDR3 protein is CASSPWGRKYNSPLHF. The CDR3, as DNA: TGTGCCAGCAGCCCCTGGGGCAGAAAGTATAATTCACCCCTCCACTTT.